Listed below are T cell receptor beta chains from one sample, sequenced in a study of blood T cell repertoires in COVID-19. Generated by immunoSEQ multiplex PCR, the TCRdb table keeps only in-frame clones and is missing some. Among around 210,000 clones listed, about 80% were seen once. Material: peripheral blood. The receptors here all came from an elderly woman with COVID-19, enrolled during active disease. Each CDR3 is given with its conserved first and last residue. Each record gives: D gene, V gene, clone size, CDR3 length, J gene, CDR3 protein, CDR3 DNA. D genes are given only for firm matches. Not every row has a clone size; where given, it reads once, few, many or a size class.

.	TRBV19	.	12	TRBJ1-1	CASSIAGPGAFF	TGTGCCAGTAGTATAGCTGGCCCGGGAGCTTTCTTT
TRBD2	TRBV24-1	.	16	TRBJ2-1	CATSDSSGMIHNEQFF	TGTGCCACCAGTGATTCTAGCGGGATGATCCACAATGAGCAGTTCTTC
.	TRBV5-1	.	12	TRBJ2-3	CASSQGLDTQYF	TGCGCCAGCAGCCAAGGACTTGATACGCAGTATTTT
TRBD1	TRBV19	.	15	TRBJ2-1	CASTPPGTGNNEQFF	TGTGCCAGTACCCCCCCCGGGACAGGGAACAATGAGCAGTTCTTC
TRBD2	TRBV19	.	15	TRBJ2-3	CASNGGGAGTDTQYF	TGTGCCAGTAACGGCGGGGGGGCAGGGACAGATACGCAGTATTTT
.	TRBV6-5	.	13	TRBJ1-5	CASSYGGNQPQHF	TGTGCCAGCAGTTACGGGGGGAATCAGCCCCAGCATTTT
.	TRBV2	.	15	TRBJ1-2	CASSGVRVMNYGYTF	TGTGCCAGCAGTGGGGTTCGGGTTATGAACTATGGCTACACCTTC
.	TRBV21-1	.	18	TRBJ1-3	CASSTLGRTGASGNTIYF	TGTGCCAGCAGCACCCTCGGGAGGACAGGGGCCTCTGGAAACACCATATATTTT
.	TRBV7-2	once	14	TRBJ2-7	CASSRDRSSYEQYF	TGTGCCAGCAGCCGCGACAGGAGCTCCTACGAGCAGTACTTC
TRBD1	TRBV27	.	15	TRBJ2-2	CASRDRGPYTGELFF	TGTGCCAGCAGAGACAGGGGGCCGTACACCGGGGAGCTGTTTTTT
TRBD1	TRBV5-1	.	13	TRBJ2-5	CASSWDREETQYF	TGCGCCAGCAGCTGGGACAGGGAGGAGACCCAGTACTTC
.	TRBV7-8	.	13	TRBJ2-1	CASSLGWGAEQFF	TGTGCCAGCAGCTTAGGCTGGGGCGCTGAGCAGTTCTTC
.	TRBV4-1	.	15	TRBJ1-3	CASSQDSGAGNTIYF	TGCGCCAGCAGCCAAGACTCAGGGGCTGGAAACACCATATATTTT
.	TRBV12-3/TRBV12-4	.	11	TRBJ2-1	CASSMADEQFF	TGTGCCAGCAGCATGGCGGATGAGCAGTTCTTC
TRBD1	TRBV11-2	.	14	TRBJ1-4	CASSSGQANEKLFF	TGTGCCAGCAGCTCCGGACAGGCTAATGAAAAACTGTTTTTT
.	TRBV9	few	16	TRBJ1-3	CASSGGGISAGNTIYF	TGTGCCAGCAGCGGGGGAGGGATCTCTGCTGGAAACACCATATATTTT
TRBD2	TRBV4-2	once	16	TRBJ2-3	CASSPHGGGRTDTQYF	TGTGCCAGCAGCCCCCACGGGGGGGGGCGAACAGATACGCAGTATTTT
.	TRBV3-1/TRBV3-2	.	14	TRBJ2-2	CASIGPANTGELFF	TGTGCCAGCATTGGGCCAGCGAACACCGGGGAGCTGTTTTTT
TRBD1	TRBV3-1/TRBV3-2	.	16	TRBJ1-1	CASSPNMDRSNTEAFF	TGTGCCAGCAGCCCAAATATGGACAGGTCAAACACTGAAGCTTTCTTT
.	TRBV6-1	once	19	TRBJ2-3	CASSEAGLGVGAPPDTQYF	TGTGCCAGCAGTGAAGCTGGGCTAGGGGTAGGGGCCCCCCCAGATACGCAGTATTTT